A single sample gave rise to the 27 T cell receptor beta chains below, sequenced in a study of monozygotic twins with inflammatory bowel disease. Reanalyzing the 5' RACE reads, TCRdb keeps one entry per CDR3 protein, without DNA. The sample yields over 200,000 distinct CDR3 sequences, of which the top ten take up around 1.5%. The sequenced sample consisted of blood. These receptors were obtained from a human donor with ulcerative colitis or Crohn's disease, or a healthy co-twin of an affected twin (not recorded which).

The CDR3: CSASRGDTEAFF. The rearrangement joins TRBV20-1 to TRBJ1-1. The germline CDR1 and CDR2 sequences are DFQATT and SNEGSKA (reference sequence). This CDR3 spans 12 amino acids.

This chain's CDR3 is CASSSSRGSTEAFF. The chain recombines TRBV5-6 with TRBJ1-1; the D gene TCRdb calls, TRBD1, cannot be checked with no DNA. CDR1 is SGHDT, CDR2 YYEEEE, per germline. CDR3 length: 14 residues.

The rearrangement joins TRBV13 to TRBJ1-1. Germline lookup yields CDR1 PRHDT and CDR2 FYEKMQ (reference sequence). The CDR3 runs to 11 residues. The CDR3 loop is CASTFGPEAFF.

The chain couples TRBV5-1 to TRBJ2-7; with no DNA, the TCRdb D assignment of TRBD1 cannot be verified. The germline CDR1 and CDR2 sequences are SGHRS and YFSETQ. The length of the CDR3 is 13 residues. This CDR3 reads CASSSGPGYEQYF.

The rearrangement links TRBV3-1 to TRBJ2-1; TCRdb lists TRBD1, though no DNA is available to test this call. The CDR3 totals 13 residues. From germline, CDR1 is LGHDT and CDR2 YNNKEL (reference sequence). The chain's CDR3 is CASSPTGYNEQFF.

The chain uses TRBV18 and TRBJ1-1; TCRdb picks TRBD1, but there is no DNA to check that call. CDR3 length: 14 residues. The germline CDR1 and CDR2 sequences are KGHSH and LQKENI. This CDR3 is CASSGTELNTEAFF.

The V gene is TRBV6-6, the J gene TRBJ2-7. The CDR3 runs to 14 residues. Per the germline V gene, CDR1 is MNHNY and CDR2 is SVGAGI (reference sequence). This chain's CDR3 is CASSYSKRGYEQYF.

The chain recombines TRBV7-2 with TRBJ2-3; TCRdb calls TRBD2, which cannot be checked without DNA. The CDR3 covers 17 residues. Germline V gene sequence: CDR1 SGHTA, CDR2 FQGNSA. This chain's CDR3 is CASSWASGGALTDTQYF.

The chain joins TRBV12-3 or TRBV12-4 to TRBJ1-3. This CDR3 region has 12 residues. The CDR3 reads CASSLDRGTIYF.

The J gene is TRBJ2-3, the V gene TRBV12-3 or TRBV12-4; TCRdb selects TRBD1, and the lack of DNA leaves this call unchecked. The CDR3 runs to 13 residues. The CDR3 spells CASRIQGTDTQYF.

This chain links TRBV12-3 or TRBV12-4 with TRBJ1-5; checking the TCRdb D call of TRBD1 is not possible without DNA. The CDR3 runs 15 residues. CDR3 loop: CASSLRGMSNQPQHF.

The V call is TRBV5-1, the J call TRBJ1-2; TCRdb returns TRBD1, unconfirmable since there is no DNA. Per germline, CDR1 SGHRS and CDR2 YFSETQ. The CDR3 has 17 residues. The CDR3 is CASSSGDPRITNYGYTF.

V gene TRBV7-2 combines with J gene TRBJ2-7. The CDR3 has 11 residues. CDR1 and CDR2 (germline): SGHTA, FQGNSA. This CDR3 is CASSFNYEQYF.

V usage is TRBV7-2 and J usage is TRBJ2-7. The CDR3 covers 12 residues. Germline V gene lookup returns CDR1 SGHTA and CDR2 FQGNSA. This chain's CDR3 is CASSLSYYEQYF.

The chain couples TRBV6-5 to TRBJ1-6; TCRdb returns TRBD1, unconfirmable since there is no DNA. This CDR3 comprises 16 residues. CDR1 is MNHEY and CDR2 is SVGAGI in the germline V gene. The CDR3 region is CASSYVGQGHNSPLHF.

CDR3 amino acids: CSATDRPNQPQHF. The chain couples TRBV20-1 to TRBJ1-5; checking the TCRdb D call of TRBD1 is not possible without DNA. Germline CDR1 reads DFQATT; CDR2 reads SNEGSKA (reference sequence). The CDR3 length is 13 residues.

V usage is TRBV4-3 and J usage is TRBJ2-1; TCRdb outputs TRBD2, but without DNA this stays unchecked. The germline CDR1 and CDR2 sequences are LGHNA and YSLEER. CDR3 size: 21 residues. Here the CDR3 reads CASSQEKLAGSGRASYNEQFF.

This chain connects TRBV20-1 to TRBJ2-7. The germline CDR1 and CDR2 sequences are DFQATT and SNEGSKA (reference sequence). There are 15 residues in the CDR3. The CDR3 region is CSARDFFDSTYEQYF.

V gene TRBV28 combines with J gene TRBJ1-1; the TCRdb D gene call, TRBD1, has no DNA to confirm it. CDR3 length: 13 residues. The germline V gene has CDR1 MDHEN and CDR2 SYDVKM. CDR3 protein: CASTGRGPYEAFF. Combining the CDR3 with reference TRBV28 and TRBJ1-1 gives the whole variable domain DVKVTQSSRYLVKRTGEKVFLECVQDMDHENMFWYRQDPGLGLRLIYFSYDVKMKEKGDIPEGYSVSREKKERFSLILESASTNQTSMYLCASTGRGPYEAFFGQGTRLTVV.

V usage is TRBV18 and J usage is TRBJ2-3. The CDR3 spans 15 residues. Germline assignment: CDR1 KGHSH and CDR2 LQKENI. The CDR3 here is CASSPPRYSTDTQYF.

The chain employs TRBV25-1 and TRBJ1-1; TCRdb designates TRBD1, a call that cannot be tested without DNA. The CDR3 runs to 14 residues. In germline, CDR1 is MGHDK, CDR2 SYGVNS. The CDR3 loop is CASSIQGFGTEAFF. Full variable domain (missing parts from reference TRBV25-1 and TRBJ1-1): EADIYQTPRYLVIGTGKKITLECSQTMGHDKMYWYQQDPGMELHLIHYSYGVNSTEKGDLSSESTVSRIRTEHFPLTLESARPSHTSQYLCASSIQGFGTEAFFGQGTRLTVV.

CDR3: CASSLVGGSYEQYF. The chain employs TRBV5-1 and TRBJ2-7. This CDR3 comprises 14 residues. The germline V gene encodes CDR1 SGHRS and CDR2 YFSETQ.

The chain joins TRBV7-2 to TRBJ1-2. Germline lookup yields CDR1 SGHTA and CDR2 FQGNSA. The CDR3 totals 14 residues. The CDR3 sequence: CASSLDRASYGYTF.

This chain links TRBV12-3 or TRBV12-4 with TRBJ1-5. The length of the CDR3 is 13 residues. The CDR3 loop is CASNLRWAQPQHF.

CDR3: CASSGRLNTEAFF. The genes are TRBV12-3 or TRBV12-4 and TRBJ1-1. This CDR3 has 13 amino acids.

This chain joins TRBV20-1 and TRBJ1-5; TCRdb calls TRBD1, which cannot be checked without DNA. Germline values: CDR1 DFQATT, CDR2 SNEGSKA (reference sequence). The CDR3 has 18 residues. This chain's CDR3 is CSARGPSGTGDLSQPQHF.

The CDR3 protein is CATSDLRGDSTDTQYF. The V and J genes are TRBV24-1 and TRBJ2-3; TCRdb outputs TRBD1, but without DNA this stays unchecked. Per the germline V gene, CDR1 is KGHDR and CDR2 is SFDVKD. The CDR3 is made up of 16 amino acids.